This TCR beta chain was captured by sequencing in a study of blood T cell repertoires in COVID-19. Study as a whole: The study drew acute and convalescent COVID-19 samples from the United States, Italy and Spain.

The table came from immunoSEQ multiplex PCR; TCRdb's copy has only in-frame clones and leaves some out. In the table there are 200,000 to 250,000 clones, approximately 88% of which are singletons. Enrollees, about 18 to 89 years old, lived in 25 or so US areas. A case of COVID-19 had been met by exposed participants within 2 weeks before study entry. The CDR3 is 15 residues long. Germline V gives CDR1 MDHEN, CDR2 SYDVKM. V lost 5 bases, J lost 3 bases, and 9 bases stayed unmatched. This clonotype originated in a woman aged 30 to 39 who had been exposed to COVID-19. The chain combines TRBV28 with TRBJ1-1, with TRBD1 matching over 7 bases. The sample consisted of PBMCs or T cells enriched from blood (not recorded which). The chain's CDR3 is CASSETAGGYTEAFF. CDR3 DNA: TGTGCCAGCAGTGAGACCGCAGGGGGTTACACTGAAGCTTTCTTT.